The 32 T cell receptor beta chains presented below share a single source sample, sequenced in a study of blood T cell repertoires in COVID-19. This table comes from immunoSEQ multiplex PCR, and its TCRdb copy is limited to in-frame clones, with some not included. The profile covers 95,000 to 150,000 clones, with roughly 85% appearing a single time and 25% to 30% taken by the ten largest. Sequencing was carried out using peripheral blood. These TCRs come from a woman aged 80 or over with acute or convalescent COVID-19.

This chain joins TRBV5-1 and TRBJ1-6, with TRBD1 matching 8 bases. J lost 10 bases, V lost 4 bases, and 7 bases had no gene match. Germline lookup yields CDR1 SGHRS and CDR2 YFSETQ. The CDR3 runs 14 residues. The CDR3 region is CASSPGQGGSPLHF. The CDR3 coding sequence is TGCGCCAGCAGCCCCGGACAGGGAGGATCACCCCTCCACTTT.

The V call is TRBV19, the J call TRBJ1-1; D might be TRBD1 (5 bases). The CDR3 sequence is 15 residues long. Germline V gene lookup returns CDR1 LNHDA and CDR2 SQIVND (reference sequence). Trimming stripped 5 bases from V and 4 bases from J, with 17 bases between. CDR3 in DNA: TGTGCCAGTAGTCTCGGACACTTAAGGGGCACTGAAGCTTTCTTT. Encoded protein: CASSLGHLRGTEAFF.

This chain joins TRBV19 and TRBJ1-1; tentatively, D is TRBD1 (6 bases). Germline V gene sequence: CDR1 LNHDA, CDR2 SQIVND (reference sequence). The CDR3 has 15 residues. The V end lost 7 bases, the J end lost 2 bases, and 17 bases lay between the germline ends. The CDR3 loop is CASIPQGTRNTEAFF. The CDR3 DNA is TGTGCCAGTATCCCCCAGGGGACAAGAAACACTGAAGCTTTCTTT.

V usage is TRBV19 and J usage is TRBJ2-3, with TRBD1 matching over 7 bases. With 6 bases clipped from V and 0 bases from J, the junction kept 6 bases outside the gene matches. The CDR3 sequence is 15 residues long. Germline CDR1 reads LNHDA; CDR2 reads SQIVND (reference sequence). The CDR3 sequence: CASSGTAYSTDTQYF. CDR3 bases: TGTGCCAGTAGCGGGACAGCTTATAGCACAGATACGCAGTATTTT.

The chain combines TRBV6-1 with TRBJ1-2; D not resolved. V was trimmed by 3 bases and J by 7 bases, leaving 12 bases between them. The CDR3 totals 13 residues. Germline V gene data show CDR1 as MNHNS and CDR2 as SASEGT. This CDR3 reads CASSDRNYGGYTF. The CDR3 DNA follows: TGTGCCAGCAGTGATCGGAACTACGGTGGCTACACCTTC.

The chain has TRBV19 and TRBJ2-1; weak D call: TRBD2 (5 bases). Germline-derived CDR1 and CDR2 are LNHDA and SQIVND (reference sequence). There are 15 residues in the CDR3. Trimming stripped 3 bases from V and 0 bases from J, with 9 bases between. Written as DNA, the CDR3 is TGTGCCAGTAGTATGATGGGGAGCTCCTACAATGAGCAGTTCTTC. It specifies CASSMMGSSYNEQFF.

This clone has only a few counts. This chain uses TRBV27 with TRBJ1-5, with 11 bases fitting TRBD1. The J segment lost 8 bases and the V segment lost 5 bases, leaving 5 bases of the junction unmatched. CDR1 is MNHEY, CDR2 SMNVEV, per germline (reference sequence). CDR3 size: 14 residues. The chain's CDR3 is CASSDPGQGEPQHF. CDR3 DNA sequence: TGTGCCAGCAGTGATCCGGGACAGGGGGAGCCCCAGCATTTT.

CDR3 loop: CASSPGTRADQPQHF. CDR3 sequence (DNA): TGTGCCAGCAGCCCCGGGACAAGGGCGGATCAGCCCCAGCATTTT. The J gene is TRBJ1-5, the V gene TRBV27; TRBD1 might be the D (6 bases). The CDR3 runs 15 residues. The V gene lost 6 bases and the J gene lost 5 bases, with 17 bases spanning the gap. Germline assignment: CDR1 MNHEY and CDR2 SMNVEV (reference sequence).

This clone was observed a few times. This sequence joins TRBV14 and TRBJ1-6, with TRBD1 identical over 8 bases. The V and J ends lost 2 bases and 12 bases, in that order; junction bases with no gene match: 3. In germline, CDR1 is SGHDN, CDR2 FVKESK. The CDR3 runs to 13 residues. DNA for the CDR3: TGTGCCAGCAGCCAACCAGGGGGCTTACCCCTCCACTTT. The encoded protein is CASSQPGGLPLHF.

DNA of the CDR3: TGTGCCAGCAGAGATCGGACTCTCCCCTACGAGCAGTACTTC. This codes for CASRDRTLPYEQYF. The chain joins TRBV2 to TRBJ2-7; a weak D match, TRBD2 (5 bases). The CDR3 runs to 14 residues. CDR1 is SNHLY and CDR2 is FYNNEI in the germline V gene. V lost 6 bases, J lost 2 bases, and 14 bases lay in between.

This chain uses TRBV6-4 with TRBJ1-1, with D unresolved. CDR1 and CDR2 from the germline V gene are MRHNA and SNTAGT. This CDR3 region has 14 residues. Trimming removed 8 bases at V and 3 bases at J, with 16 bases between. CDR3 amino acids: CASWPADGDTEAFF. The CDR3 DNA is TGTGCCAGCTGGCCAGCAGACGGGGACACTGAAGCTTTCTTT.

This clone was counted only a few times. V usage is TRBV5-4 and J usage is TRBJ1-1; perhaps TRBD1 as D (6 bases). This CDR3 has 13 residues. Germline values: CDR1 SGHNT, CDR2 YYREEE (reference sequence). Trimming stripped 5 bases from V and 3 bases from J, with 11 bases between. CDR3 loop: CASSSRQDTEAFF. The DNA for the CDR3 is TGTGCCAGCAGTTCTAGACAGGACACTGAAGCTTTCTTT.

The rearrangement uses TRBV2 and TRBJ1-1; maybe TRBD1 (6 bases). V lost 7 bases and J lost 7, with 13 bases in between. This CDR3 has 12 amino acids. Germline V CDR1 and CDR2: SNHLY, FYNNEI. The CDR3 is CASNRAANEAFF. For the CDR3, the DNA is TGTGCCAGCAACAGGGCAGCCAATGAAGCTTTCTTT.

The genes are TRBV6-2 or TRBV6-3 and TRBJ2-7; the match to TRBD2 covers 8 bases. CDR1 MNHEY and CDR2 SVGEGT come from the germline V gene. V gave up 2 bases and J gave up 5 bases; unmatched junction bases: 8. The CDR3 loop spans 15 amino acids. The CDR3 loop reads CASSYDGRGYHEQYF. CDR3 in DNA: TGTGCCAGCAGTTACGACGGGAGGGGGTACCACGAGCAGTACTTC.

The gene calls are TRBV5-1 and TRBJ1-1, with D maybe TRBD1 (5 bases). Deletions cut 5 bases from V and 7 bases from J, with 21 bases between. Per germline, CDR1 SGHRS and CDR2 YFSETQ. The CDR3 contains 15 residues. In DNA form, the CDR3 reads TGCGCCAGCAGGGGGCTACCCGGATCTGGGCGTGAAGCTTTCTTT. This translates into CASRGLPGSGREAFF.

J is TRBJ2-7 and V is TRBV27; 8 bases are shared with TRBD2. Germline V gene sequence: CDR1 MNHEY, CDR2 SMNVEV (reference sequence). Unmatched junction bases numbered 9, after V lost 4 bases and J lost 1 base. This CDR3 has 16 residues. The CDR3 protein is CASSSLSGGGSYEQYF. Written as DNA, the CDR3 is TGTGCCAGCAGTTCCCTCAGCGGGGGCGGATCCTACGAGCAGTACTTC.

The chain recombines TRBV6-5 with TRBJ1-2, with a tentative D call TRBD1 (6 bases). V was pared by 5 bases and J by 4 bases, with 17 bases between. The CDR3 contains 15 residues. The V gene's germline CDR1 is MNHEY and CDR2 SVGAGI. CDR3 DNA: TGTGCCAGCAGTACAACGGACAGCTCAAGCTATGGCTACACCTTC. Amino acid sequence: CASSTTDSSSYGYTF.

The V gene is TRBV6-6, the J gene TRBJ1-2; 10 bases fit TRBD1. The CDR3 runs to 13 residues. Germline loops: CDR1 MNHNY, CDR2 SVGAGI (reference sequence). Germline trimming cut 5 bases from V and 14 bases from J; bases unmatched to any gene: 11. CDR3 protein: CASSPTTGGAWTF. DNA of the CDR3: TGTGCCAGCAGTCCAACGACAGGGGGCGCGTGGACCTTC.

The rearrangement uses TRBV12-3 or TRBV12-4 and TRBJ1-1; a possible D gene is TRBD1 (5 bases). V lost 2 bases and J lost 11, with 15 bases in between. The CDR3 has 13 residues. The CDR3 region is CASSLYDRQYAFF. The CDR3 nucleotides are TGTGCCAGCAGTTTATACGACAGACAATATGCTTTCTTT.

This clone was detected once. This rearrangement joins TRBV7-2 to TRBJ2-5; D possibly corresponds to TRBD2 (6 bases). The ends were cut back, 6 bases at V and 7 bases at J, with 21 bases in the middle. CDR3 size: 15 residues. Germline lookup yields CDR1 SGHTA and CDR2 FQGNSA. DNA for the CDR3: TGTGCCAGCAGTTCCGTGGGAGGTGCCCTTGGGACCCAGTACTTC. Protein product: CASSSVGGALGTQYF.

V and J are TRBV19 and TRBJ2-5; the D gene is possibly TRBD1 (5 bases). In germline, CDR1 is LNHDA, CDR2 SQIVND (reference sequence). V shed 6 bases and J shed 3 bases, with 14 bases lying between them. The CDR3 is made up of 14 amino acids. Here the CDR3 DNA reads TGTGCCAGTAGAGACAGACTGCGAAAAGAGACCCAGTACTTC. Protein product: CASRDRLRKETQYF.

The chain couples TRBV6-5 to TRBJ2-6, with TRBD2 as a possible D gene (5 bases). The CDR3 is 15 residues long. Trimming stripped 8 bases from V and 0 bases from J, with 11 bases between. Germline loops: CDR1 MNHEY, CDR2 SVGAGI. DNA for the CDR3: TGTGCCAGCCGCACTCGGGGCTCTGGGGCCAACGTCCTGACTTTC. Encoded protein: CASRTRGSGANVLTF.

This chain joins TRBV15 and TRBJ2-3, with a possible D match to TRBD1 (5 bases). V lost 0 bases and J 1 base, leaving 11 bases between the germline ends. This CDR3 is built from 16 residues. Germline CDR1 reads LNHNV; CDR2 reads YYDKDF (reference sequence). CDR3 sequence: CATSRDLGAGTDTQYF. DNA of the CDR3: TGTGCCACCAGCAGAGATCTAGGGGCAGGCACAGATACGCAGTATTTT.

The sample holds a few counts of this clone. The CDR3 spells CASSPPGTVNTEAFF. The CDR3 bases are TGTGCCAGCAGTCCTCCCGGGACAGTGAACACTGAAGCTTTCTTT. The V gene is TRBV28, the J gene TRBJ1-1, with 7 nucleotides matching TRBD1. The germline gives CDR1 MDHEN, CDR2 SYDVKM. V shed 5 bases and J 0 bases; nucleotides not matched to a gene: 6. CDR3 size: 15 residues.

The V call is TRBV2, the J call TRBJ1-1; D not resolved. CDR3 length: 13 amino acids. V was clipped by 0 bases and J by 3 bases, with 5 bases between them. The germline V gene encodes CDR1 SNHLY and CDR2 FYNNEI. The CDR3 protein is CASSEAGDTEAFF. The CDR3 DNA follows: TGTGCCAGCAGTGAAGCGGGAGACACTGAAGCTTTCTTT.

This clone was observed once. This chain joins TRBV10-3 and TRBJ1-1, with TRBD1 as a possible D gene (6 bases). With 6 bases removed from V and 2 bases from J, the gap between germline ends came to 13 bases. Germline V gene sequence: CDR1 ENHRY, CDR2 SYGVKD. This CDR3 comprises 14 residues. The CDR3 reads CAIREQGANTEAFF. In DNA form, the CDR3 reads TGTGCCATCAGGGAACAGGGTGCAAACACTGAAGCTTTCTTT.

V usage is TRBV6-5 and J usage is TRBJ2-2; D possibly corresponds to TRBD2 (5 bases). This CDR3 is built from 12 residues. V was shortened by 7 bases and J by 6 bases, with 9 bases between the two germline ends. Germline lookup yields CDR1 MNHEY and CDR2 SVGAGI. The DNA for the CDR3 is TGTGCCAGCAAAAAGGGAGCCGGGGAGCTGTTTTTT. Protein product: CASKKGAGELFF.

V and J are TRBV6-5 and TRBJ2-3; no clear D. CDR1 is MNHEY and CDR2 is SVGAGI in the germline V gene. This CDR3 has 12 amino acids. V dropped 5 bases and J dropped 4 bases, with 7 bases sitting between them. In DNA, the CDR3 is TGTGCCAGCAGTCCCCAGGCAGATACGCAGTATTTT. Translated, it gives CASSPQADTQYF.

This clone showed up just a few times. The V gene is TRBV7-9, the J gene TRBJ2-7; D is perhaps TRBD1 (6 bases). The CDR3 is made up of 12 amino acids. The germline V and J ends were trimmed by 4 bases and 4 bases, with 8 bases remaining between them. Per germline, CDR1 SEHNR and CDR2 FQNEAQ (reference sequence). The CDR3 sequence is CASSSQGYEQYV. In DNA, the CDR3 is TGTGCCAGCAGCTCACAGGGTTACGAGCAGTACGTC.

The rearrangement joins TRBV9 to TRBJ2-4; D ambiguous. CDR1 is SGDLS, CDR2 YYNGEE, per germline. Trimming shortened V by 4 bases and J by 1 base, and 15 bases separated the two germline ends. The CDR3 loop spans 16 amino acids. The chain's CDR3 is CASSFGPPSAKNIQYF. CDR3 coding DNA: TGTGCCAGCAGCTTTGGGCCCCCAAGCGCCAAAAACATTCAGTACTTC.

The chain carries TRBV28 and TRBJ2-3; 10 bases align to TRBD2. The CDR3 length is 15 residues. V shed 5 bases and J 0 bases; nucleotides not matched to a gene: 2. Germline V gene sequence: CDR1 MDHEN, CDR2 SYDVKM. CDR3 sequence: CASSLLAGSTDTQYF. DNA for the CDR3: TGTGCCAGCAGTCTACTAGCGGGGAGCACAGATACGCAGTATTTT. The variable domain in full, with the rest retrieved from reference TRBV28 and TRBJ2-3, is DVKVTQSSRYLVKRTGEKVFLECVQDMDHENMFWYRQDPGLGLRLIYFSYDVKMKEKGDIPEGYSVSREKKERFSLILESASTNQTSMYLCASSLLAGSTDTQYFGPGTRLTVL.

J is TRBJ1-1 and V is TRBV19; no reliable D call. V was cut by 10 bases and J by 2 bases, with 8 bases left in between. Germline CDR1 is LNHDA and CDR2 is SQIVND (reference sequence). The CDR3 is 11 amino acids. For the CDR3, the DNA is TGTGCCACATTACATAACACTGAAGCTTTCTTT. Amino acid sequence: CATLHNTEAFF.